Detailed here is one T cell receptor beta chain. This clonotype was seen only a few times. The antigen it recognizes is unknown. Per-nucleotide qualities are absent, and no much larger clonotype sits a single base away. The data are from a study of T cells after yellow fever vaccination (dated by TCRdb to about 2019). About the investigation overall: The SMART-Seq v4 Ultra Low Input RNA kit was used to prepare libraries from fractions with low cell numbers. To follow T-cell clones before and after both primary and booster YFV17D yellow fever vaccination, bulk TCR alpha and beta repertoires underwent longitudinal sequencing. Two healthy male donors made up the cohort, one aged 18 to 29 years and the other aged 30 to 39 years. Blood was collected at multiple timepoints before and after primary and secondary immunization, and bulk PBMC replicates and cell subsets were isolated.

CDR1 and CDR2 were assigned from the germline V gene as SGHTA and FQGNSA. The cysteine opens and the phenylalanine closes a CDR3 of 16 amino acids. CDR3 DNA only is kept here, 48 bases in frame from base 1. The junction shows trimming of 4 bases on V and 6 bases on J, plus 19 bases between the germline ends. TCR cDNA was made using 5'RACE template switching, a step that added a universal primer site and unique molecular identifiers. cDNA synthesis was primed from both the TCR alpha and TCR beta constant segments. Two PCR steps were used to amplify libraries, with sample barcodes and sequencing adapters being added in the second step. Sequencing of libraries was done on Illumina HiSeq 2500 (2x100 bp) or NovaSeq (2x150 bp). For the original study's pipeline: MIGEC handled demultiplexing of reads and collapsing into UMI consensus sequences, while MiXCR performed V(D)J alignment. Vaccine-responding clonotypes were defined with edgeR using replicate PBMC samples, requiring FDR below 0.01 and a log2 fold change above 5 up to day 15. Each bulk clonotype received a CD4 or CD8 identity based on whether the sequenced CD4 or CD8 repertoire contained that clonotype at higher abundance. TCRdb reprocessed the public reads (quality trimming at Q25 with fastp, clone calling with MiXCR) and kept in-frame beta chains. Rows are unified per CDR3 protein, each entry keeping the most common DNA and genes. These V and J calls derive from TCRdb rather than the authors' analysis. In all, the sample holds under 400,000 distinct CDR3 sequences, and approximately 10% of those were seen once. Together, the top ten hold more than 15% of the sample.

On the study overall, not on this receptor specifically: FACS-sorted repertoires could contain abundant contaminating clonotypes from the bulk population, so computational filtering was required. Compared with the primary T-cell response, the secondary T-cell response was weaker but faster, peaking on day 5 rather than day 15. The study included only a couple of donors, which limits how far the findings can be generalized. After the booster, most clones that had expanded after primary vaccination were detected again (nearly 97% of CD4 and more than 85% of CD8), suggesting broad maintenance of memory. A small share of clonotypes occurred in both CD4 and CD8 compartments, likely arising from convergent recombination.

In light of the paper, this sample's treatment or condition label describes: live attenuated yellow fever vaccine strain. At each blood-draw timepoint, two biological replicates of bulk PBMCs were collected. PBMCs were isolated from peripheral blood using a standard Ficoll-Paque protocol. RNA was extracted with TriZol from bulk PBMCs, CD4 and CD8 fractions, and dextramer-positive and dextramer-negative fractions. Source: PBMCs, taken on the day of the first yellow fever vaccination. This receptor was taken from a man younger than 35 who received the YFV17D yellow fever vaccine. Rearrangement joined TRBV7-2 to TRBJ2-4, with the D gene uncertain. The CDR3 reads CASSSYVSYARNIQYF. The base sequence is TGTGCCAGCAGCTCCTACGTCTCATACGCCCGAAACATTCAGTACTTC.